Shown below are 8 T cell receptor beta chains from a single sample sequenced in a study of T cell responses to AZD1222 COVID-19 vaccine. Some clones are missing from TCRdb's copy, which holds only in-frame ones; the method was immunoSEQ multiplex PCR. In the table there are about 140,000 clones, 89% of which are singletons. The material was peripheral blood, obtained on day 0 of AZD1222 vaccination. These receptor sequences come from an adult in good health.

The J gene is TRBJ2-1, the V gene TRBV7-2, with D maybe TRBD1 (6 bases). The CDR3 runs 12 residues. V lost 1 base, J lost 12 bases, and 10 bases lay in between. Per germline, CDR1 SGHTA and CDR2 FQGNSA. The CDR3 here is CASSLGVRGQFF. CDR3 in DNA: TGTGCCAGCAGCTTAGGGGTCAGGGGGCAGTTCTTC.

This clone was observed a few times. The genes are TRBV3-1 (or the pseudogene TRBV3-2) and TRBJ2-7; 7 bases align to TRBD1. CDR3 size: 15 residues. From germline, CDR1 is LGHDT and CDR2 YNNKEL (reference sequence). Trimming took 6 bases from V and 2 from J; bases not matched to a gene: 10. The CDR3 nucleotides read TGTGCCAGCAGTCGGGACAGCACAAGAACCTACGAGCAGTACTTC. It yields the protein CASSRDSTRTYEQYF.

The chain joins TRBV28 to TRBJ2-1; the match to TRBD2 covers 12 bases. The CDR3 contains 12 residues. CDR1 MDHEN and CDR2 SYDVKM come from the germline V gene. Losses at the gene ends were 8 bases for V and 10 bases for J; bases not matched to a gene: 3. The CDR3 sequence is CASRLAGVEQFF. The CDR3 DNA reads TGTGCCAGCCGACTAGCGGGAGTAGAGCAGTTCTTC.

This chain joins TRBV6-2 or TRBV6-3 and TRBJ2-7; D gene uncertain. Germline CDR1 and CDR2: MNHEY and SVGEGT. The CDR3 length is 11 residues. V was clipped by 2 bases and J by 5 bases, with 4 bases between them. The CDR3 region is CASSYGDEQYF. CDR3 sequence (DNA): TGTGCCAGCAGTTACGGGGACGAGCAGTACTTC.

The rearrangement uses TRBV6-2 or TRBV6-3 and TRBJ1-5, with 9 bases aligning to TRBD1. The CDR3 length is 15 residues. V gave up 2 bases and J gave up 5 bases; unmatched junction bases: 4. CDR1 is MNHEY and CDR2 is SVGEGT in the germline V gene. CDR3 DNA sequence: TGTGCCAGCAGTTACCCCGGACAGGGGTATCAGCCCCAGCATTTT. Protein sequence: CASSYPGQGYQPQHF.

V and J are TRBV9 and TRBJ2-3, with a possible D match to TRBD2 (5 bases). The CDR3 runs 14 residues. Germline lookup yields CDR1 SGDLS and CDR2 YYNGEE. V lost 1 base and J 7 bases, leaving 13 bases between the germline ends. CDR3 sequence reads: CASSVNGMGNTQYF. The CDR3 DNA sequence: TGTGCCAGCAGCGTAAACGGGATGGGGAATACGCAGTATTTT.

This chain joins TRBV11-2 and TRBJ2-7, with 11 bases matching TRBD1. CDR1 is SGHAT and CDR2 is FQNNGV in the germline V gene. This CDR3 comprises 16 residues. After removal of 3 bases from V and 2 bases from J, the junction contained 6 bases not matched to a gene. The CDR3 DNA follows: TGTGCCAGCAGCTTCGGGACAGGGGGAGTCACCTACGAGCAGTACTTC. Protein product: CASSFGTGGVTYEQYF. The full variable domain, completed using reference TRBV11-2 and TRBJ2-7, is EAGVAQSPRYKIIEKRQSVAFWCNPISGHATLYWYQQILGQGPKLLIQFQNNGVVDDSQLPKDRFSAERLKGVDSTLKIQPAKLEDSAVYLCASSFGTGGVTYEQYFGPGTRLTVT.

Written as DNA, the CDR3 is TGTGCCAGCAGCTTGTTCTGGGGCTCCTACGAGCAGTACTTC. Translated: CASSLFWGSYEQYF. The rearrangement uses TRBV5-6 and TRBJ2-7; D is ambiguous. V lost 1 base, J lost 0 bases, and 8 bases lay in between. This CDR3 is built from 14 residues. The germline V gene has CDR1 SGHDT and CDR2 YYEEEE.